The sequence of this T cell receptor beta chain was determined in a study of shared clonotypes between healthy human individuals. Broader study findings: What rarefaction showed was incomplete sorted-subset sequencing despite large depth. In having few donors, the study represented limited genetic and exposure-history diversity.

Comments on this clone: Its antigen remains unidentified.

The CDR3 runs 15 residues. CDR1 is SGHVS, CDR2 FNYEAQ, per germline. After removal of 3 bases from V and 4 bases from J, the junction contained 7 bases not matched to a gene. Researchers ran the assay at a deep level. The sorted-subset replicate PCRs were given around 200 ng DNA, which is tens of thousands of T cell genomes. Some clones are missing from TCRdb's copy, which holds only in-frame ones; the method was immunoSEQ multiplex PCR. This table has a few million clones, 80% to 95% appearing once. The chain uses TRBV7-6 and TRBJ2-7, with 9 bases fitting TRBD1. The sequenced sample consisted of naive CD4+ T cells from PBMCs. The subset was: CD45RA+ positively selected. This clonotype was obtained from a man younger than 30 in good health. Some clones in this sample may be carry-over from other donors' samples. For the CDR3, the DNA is TGTGCCAGCAGCTTCGAACAGGGGGCAGCGTACGAGCAGTACTTC. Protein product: CASSFEQGAAYEQYF.